This record covers a single T cell receptor (beta chain). What it binds is unknown. The data derive from a study of T cell responses to AZD1222 COVID-19 vaccine. Across the whole study: Researchers grouped second doses given at about 4 or about 12 weeks into one pool.

This table comes from immunoSEQ multiplex PCR, and its TCRdb copy is limited to in-frame clones, with some not included. Of about 100,000 clones in the sample, 89% were seen once. The length of the CDR3 is 15 residues. Germline CDR1 reads MGHDK; CDR2 reads SYGVNS. The V end lost 1 base, the J end lost 1 base, and 9 bases lay between the germline ends. Broader study findings: The donors showed a predominance of white British ancestry and of females, with possible underestimation of clonal diversity. The number of AZD1222 recipients seropositive at baseline was only five or six. Close to half of spike-specific TCRs reportedly recognize unmutated variant regions.

The chain couples TRBV25-1 to TRBJ2-3, with D tentatively TRBD1 (6 bases). This sequence was found in an adult in good health. The specimen comprised peripheral blood, sampled on day 0 of AZD1222 vaccination. The CDR3 sequence is CASSEFRGGTDTQYF. As DNA, the CDR3 is TGTGCCAGCAGTGAATTCAGGGGCGGCACAGATACGCAGTATTTT. The entire variable domain, with the rest obtained from reference TRBV25-1 and TRBJ2-3, is as follows: EADIYQTPRYLVIGTGKKITLECSQTMGHDKMYWYQQDPGMELHLIHYSYGVNSTEKGDLSSESTVSRIRTEHFPLTLESARPSHTSQYLCASSEFRGGTDTQYFGPGTRLTVL.